The 15 T cell receptor beta chains below were found in one sample sequenced in a study of regulatory T cells in long-lasting Graves disease. Through Arm-PCR of CDR3 regions and iRepertoire HTBI primers, TCR beta libraries were built. A single record per CDR3 protein comes from TCRdb applying MiXCR to the multiplex PCR reads. The sample gives 350,000 to 550,000 distinct CDR3 sequences, around 17% of which show up once; about 23% is in the top ten. Indicated time point: newly diagnosed GD, antithyroid drugs for less than 3 months. From RNA extracted from PBMCs, the TCR library was made. The same sample was also used in a study of T cells in Graves' hyperthyroidism and ophthalmopathy.

The sample here was peripheral blood mononuclear cells (PBMCs), taken at new diagnosis, from a patient treated with antithyroid drugs. These receptors originate from a woman between 18 and 30 years old with Graves disease.

This clonotype was counted at least ten times. The rearrangement links TRBV3-1 to TRBJ2-2, with D perhaps matching TRBD2 (5 bases). The ends were cut back, 2 bases at V and 6 bases at J, with 10 bases in the middle. This CDR3 comprises 14 residues. CDR1 and CDR2 from the germline V gene are LGHDT and YNNKEL (reference sequence). CDR3 DNA sequence: TGTGCCAGCAGCCAACGAACTAGAGCCGGGGAGCTGTTTTTT. Translation gives CASSQRTRAGELFF.

This clonotype was picked up many times. This sequence joins TRBV29-1 and TRBJ1-2; 7 bases align to TRBD1. Germline V lookup: CDR1 SQVTM, CDR2 ANQGSEA. V shed 3 bases, J shed 2 bases, and the junction held 6 bases outside the gene matches. The CDR3 runs to 14 residues. The CDR3 loop is CSVDSRQGNYGYTF. The CDR3 DNA is TGCAGCGTTGACAGCAGACAGGGAAACTATGGCTACACCTTC.

Comment on this clonotype: With only one base between it and a far larger clone, this is likely a read error. The chain couples TRBV7-2 to TRBJ2-1, with D maybe TRBD2 (5 bases). V was cut by 1 base and J by 10 bases, with 17 bases left in between. Germline V CDR1 and CDR2: SGHTA, FQGNSA. The CDR3 loop spans 15 amino acids. The CDR3 DNA follows: TGTGCCAGCAGCTTAGACGGGGTGGCAACTTACGAGCAGTTCTTC. This codes for CASSLDGVATYEQFF.

This clonotype showed up many times. The CDR3 DNA sequence: TGTGCCAGCAGCCAGCGGAACCCGTACAATGAGCAGTTCTTC. Residues: CASSQRNPYNEQFF. The rearrangement joins TRBV3-1 to TRBJ2-1, with no clear D. Germline-derived CDR1 and CDR2 are LGHDT and YNNKEL (reference sequence). Between the trimmed V and J ends, which lost 3 bases and 4 bases, there was a span of 10 bases. This CDR3 is 14 amino acids long.

This clonotype was observed many times. V and J are TRBV12-3 or TRBV12-4 and TRBJ1-5; 12 bases match TRBD1. This CDR3 is 15 amino acids long. The junction had 5 bases not matched to a gene; V was cut back by 6 bases and J by 5 bases. DNA for the CDR3: TGTGCCAGCAGATGGGGACAGGGGGCGTATCAGCCCCAGCATTTT. Amino acids: CASRWGQGAYQPQHF.

The table lists this clonotype with many counts. The V call is TRBV3-1, the J call TRBJ1-1; D unresolved. CDR3 length equals 14 residues. Germline V lookup: CDR1 LGHDT, CDR2 YNNKEL (reference sequence). Trimming took 4 bases from V and 0 from J, leaving 9 bases between them. In DNA form, the CDR3 reads TGTGCCAGCAGCCCGAAACAGATGAACACTGAAGCTTTCTTT. Amino acids: CASSPKQMNTEAFF.

The chain uses TRBV6-1 and TRBJ2-1, with TRBD2 matching 11 bases. With V trimmed by 11 bases and J by 4 bases, 4 bases remained unmatched. The germline CDR1 and CDR2 sequences are MNHNS and SASEGT. The CDR3 totals 13 residues. CDR3: CACGTSGYNEQFF. The CDR3 DNA reads TGTGCCTGCGGGACTAGCGGATACAATGAGCAGTTCTTC.

The chain carries TRBV13 and TRBJ1-1; D is undetermined. The length of the CDR3 is 14 residues. Germline CDR1 is PRHDT and CDR2 is FYEKMQ (reference sequence). V was trimmed by 0 bases and J by 6 bases, leaving 11 bases between them. This CDR3 is CASSLGTLVSEAFF. Written as DNA, the CDR3 is TGTGCCAGCAGCTTAGGGACACTGGTGTCTGAAGCTTTCTTT. Drawing the rest from reference TRBV13 and TRBJ1-1, the complete variable domain is AAGVIQSPRHLIKEKRETATLKCYPIPRHDTVYWYQQGPGQDPQFLISFYEKMQSDKGSIPDRFSAQQFSDYHSELNMSSLELGDSALYFCASSLGTLVSEAFFGQGTRLTVV.

This clonotype was seen repeatedly, ten times or more. The chain joins TRBV12-3 or TRBV12-4 to TRBJ2-1, with 11 bases matching TRBD2. The CDR3 loop spans 16 amino acids. Germline trimming cut 4 bases from V and 5 bases from J; bases unmatched to any gene: 7. The CDR3 DNA sequence: TGTGCCAGCAGTTCACCGGGACTAGCGGCGGACAATGAGCAGTTCTTC. Translated, it gives CASSSPGLAADNEQFF.

This clonotype occurred a few times. The V and J genes are TRBV29-1 and TRBJ2-3, with TRBD1 matching 7 bases. V lost 5 bases to trimming and J lost 1 base; unmatched junction nucleotides: 9. The CDR3 length is 15 residues. Looked up from germline, CDR1 is SQVTM and CDR2 is ANQGSEA. Here the CDR3 DNA reads TGCAGCGTTCCGAATACAGGGGCTGGCACAGATACGCAGTATTTT. Its protein product is CSVPNTGAGTDTQYF.

This clonotype has a handful of counts. The chain has TRBV7-9 and TRBJ2-3, with D maybe TRBD2 (6 bases). V was cut by 8 bases and J by 0 bases, with 21 bases left in between. Germline CDR1 reads SEHNR; CDR2 reads FQNEAQ (reference sequence). The CDR3 is 17 residues long. The CDR3 bases are TGTGCCAGCGAGCTTACGTTTGGGGCGGGGAGCACAGATACGCAGTATTTT. Translating it yields CASELTFGAGSTDTQYF.

The chain is built from TRBV27 and TRBJ2-3, with D possibly being TRBD1 (6 bases). The CDR3 consists of 11 residues. Deletions cut 7 bases from V and 7 bases from J, with 9 bases between. Germline assignment: CDR1 MNHEY and CDR2 SMNVEV (reference sequence). CDR3 residues: CASNQGNTQYF. The CDR3 coding sequence is TGTGCCAGCAATCAGGGGAATACGCAGTATTTT.

The table lists this clonotype with many counts. The V and J genes are TRBV7-2 and TRBJ2-1, with D perhaps matching TRBD2 (6 bases). CDR1 is SGHTA, CDR2 FQGNSA, per germline. The CDR3 is made up of 16 amino acids. The germline V and J ends were trimmed by 0 bases and 4 bases, with 13 bases remaining between them. DNA for the CDR3: TGTGCCAGCAGCTTAGCCGGGACGGGAGTTTACAATGAGCAGTTCTTC. Encoded protein: CASSLAGTGVYNEQFF.

This clonotype was detected a few times. The chain uses TRBV12-3 or TRBV12-4 and TRBJ1-5, with D possibly matching TRBD1 (5 bases). There are 14 residues in the CDR3. The germline V and J ends were trimmed by 5 bases and 4 bases, with 12 bases remaining between them. DNA of the CDR3: TGTGCCAGCAGTAAACGGGACCCTAATCAGCCCCAGCATTTT. Encoded protein: CASSKRDPNQPQHF.

Note on this clonotype: The junction departs from germline at one end; a sequencing error may be responsible. V usage is TRBV29-1 and J usage is TRBJ1-2; 8 bases are shared with TRBD1. The CDR3 spans 13 residues. Germline CDR1 is SQVTM and CDR2 is ANQGSEA. The CDR3 DNA is TGCAGCGTGGAAGACAGGGGAAGCTATGGCTACACCTTC. Translated, it gives CSVEDRGSYGYTF. Filled out from reference TRBV29-1 and TRBJ1-2, the complete variable domain reads SAVISQKPSRDICQRGTSLTIQCQVDSQVTMMFWYRQQPGQSLTLIATANQGSEATYESGFVIDKFPISRPNLTFSTLTVSNMSPEDSSIYLCSVEDRGSYGYTFGSGTRLTVV.